This is a list of T cell receptor beta chains from one sample in a study of CD8 T cells in Susac syndrome. TCRdb recomputed calls from the immunoSEQ multiplex PCR reads with MiXCR, one row per CDR3 protein. The sample holds 150,000 or so distinct CDR3 sequences, around 93% seen once. The sequencing sample was made of CD4+ T cells from PBMCs. The receptor source for this set is a human donor with Susac syndrome. The CDR3 runs from the conserved cysteine through the conserved F or W. The D gene is left open where the match is weak. Some rows have no size entry. The others give once, few or many, or a class for an expanded clone.

clone size,V gene,J gene,D gene,CDR3 protein,CDR3 DNA
NA,TRBV19,TRBJ1-1,NA,CASRQELNTEAFF,TGTGCCAGTAGGCAGGAGCTGAACACTGAAGCTTTCTTT
NA,TRBV2,TRBJ1-2,NA,CASSEDVLANYGYTF,TGTGCCAGCAGTGAGGACGTCTTAGCTAACTATGGCTACACCTTC
NA,TRBV30,TRBJ2-7,NA,CAWRQLRGPREQYF,TGTGCCTGGAGACAACTGAGAGGGCCGAGGGAGCAGTACTTC
NA,TRBV25-1,TRBJ2-7,NA,CASSGGQQVSEQYF,TGTGCCAGCAGTGGGGGGCAACAGGTCTCCGAGCAGTACTTC
NA,TRBV30,TRBJ1-1,NA,CAWFVGRGKGTEAFF,TGTGCCTGGTTCGTAGGCAGGGGAAAAGGGACTGAAGCTTTCTTT
NA,TRBV12-3/TRBV12-4,TRBJ1-1,TRBD1,CASSSRGRGTEAFF,TGTGCCAGCAGTTCCAGGGGGCGTGGGACTGAAGCTTTCTTT
NA,TRBV6-5,TRBJ1-3,NA,CASTMGAVSGNTIYF,TGTGCCAGCACCATGGGGGCCGTCTCTGGAAACACCATATATTTT
NA,TRBV15,TRBJ2-7,NA,CATSRGSRGDEQYF,TGTGCCACCAGCAGAGGTAGCAGGGGCGACGAGCAGTACTTC
NA,TRBV9,TRBJ1-2,NA,CASSVGRDTDAYGYTF,TGTGCCAGCAGCGTAGGGAGGGACACCGACGCCTATGGCTACACCTTC
NA,TRBV3-1,TRBJ2-3,TRBD2,CASSQNVAGLATDTQYF,TGTGCCAGCAGCCAAAATGTAGCGGGGCTGGCCACAGATACGCAGTATTTT
NA,TRBV7-9,TRBJ1-5,TRBD1,CASSTGTGPNQPQHF,TGTGCCAGCAGCACCGGGACAGGGCCCAATCAGCCCCAGCATTTT
NA,TRBV20-1,TRBJ2-7,NA,CSARRMGHPYEQYF,TGCAGTGCTAGACGGATGGGACACCCCTACGAGCAGTACTTC
NA,TRBV29-1,TRBJ2-3,TRBD1,CSVRDRGGATDTQYF,TGCAGCGTCCGGGACAGGGGAGGTGCCACAGATACGCAGTATTTT
NA,TRBV6-6,TRBJ1-6,NA,CASSYGVTGWNSPLHF,TGTGCCAGCAGTTACGGAGTGACAGGCTGGAATTCACCCCTCCACTTT
NA,TRBV29-1,TRBJ1-1,TRBD1,CSVAIGTGNTEAFF,TGCAGCGTGGCTATAGGGACAGGGAACACTGAAGCTTTCTTT
NA,TRBV18,TRBJ1-1,NA,CASSPPMGGRGAEAFF,TGTGCCAGCTCACCACCGATGGGAGGGAGGGGGGCTGAAGCTTTCTTT
NA,TRBV12-3/TRBV12-4,TRBJ2-7,NA,CASRPRETNYEQYF,TGTGCCAGCAGGCCCAGGGAGACGAACTACGAGCAGTACTTC
NA,TRBV5-1,TRBJ2-7,TRBD2,CASSGGLDEQYF,TGCGCCAGCAGCGGGGGACTAGACGAGCAGTACTTC
NA,TRBV19,TRBJ1-2,NA,CASSPRSYGYTF,TGTGCCAGTAGCCCGAGGAGCTATGGCTACACCTTC
NA,TRBV3-1,TRBJ1-2,NA,CASSQGTGKRANYGYTF,TGTGCCAGCAGCCAGGGGACGGGAAAGAGGGCTAACTATGGCTACACCTTC
NA,TRBV6-6,TRBJ2-7,TRBD2,CASSTSAGGSSYEQYF,TGTGCCAGCAGTACTTCAGCGGGGGGCTCCTCCTACGAGCAGTACTTC
NA,TRBV2,TRBJ2-1,NA,CAIDRSYNEQFF,TGTGCCATCGACAGGTCCTACAATGAGCAGTTCTTC
NA,TRBV9,TRBJ1-6,NA,CASSIGVTGNSPLHF,TGTGCCAGCAGCATTGGGGTAACAGGGAATTCACCCCTCCACTTT
NA,TRBV7-9,TRBJ2-7,NA,CASSDSSHEQYF,TGTGCCAGCAGCGACTCATCCCACGAGCAGTACTTC
NA,TRBV7-9,TRBJ1-2,NA,CASSATSYGYTF,TGTGCCAGCAGTGCTACTAGCTATGGCTACACCTTC
NA,TRBV5-4,TRBJ2-3,TRBD2,CASSLRTSGRASTDTQYF,TGTGCCAGCAGCTTACGGACTAGCGGGAGAGCTAGCACAGATACGCAGTATTTT
NA,TRBV10-3,TRBJ2-2,NA,CAISEQGGGSTGELFF,TGTGCCATCAGTGAGCAAGGAGGGGGGAGCACCGGGGAGCTGTTTTTT
NA,TRBV6-5,TRBJ2-1,TRBD2,CARGLAVRDEQFF,TGTGCCAGGGGACTAGCGGTTCGCGATGAGCAGTTCTTC
NA,TRBV10-1,TRBJ1-1,NA,CASSDPLSGTEAFF,TGCGCCAGCAGTGACCCCCTTTCGGGCACTGAAGCTTTCTTT
NA,TRBV15,TRBJ1-2,TRBD1,CATSRASVGTGGGGYTF,TGTGCCACCAGCAGAGCCTCCGTTGGGACAGGGGGTGGTGGCTACACCTTC
NA,TRBV30,TRBJ1-1,NA,CAWSKEVAEAFF,TGTGCCTGGAGTAAAGAGGTCGCTGAAGCTTTCTTT
NA,TRBV7-3,TRBJ2-3,NA,CASSSFGGTDTQYF,TGTGCCAGCAGCAGTTTCGGGGGCACAGATACGCAGTATTTT
once,TRBV15,TRBJ2-1,NA,CATSRVVANEQFF,TGTGCCACCAGCAGAGTGGTTGCCAATGAGCAGTTCTTC
NA,TRBV6-4,TRBJ1-6,NA,CASSEDRISPLHF,TGTGCCAGCAGTGAGGACAGAATTTCACCCCTCCACTTT
NA,TRBV29-1,TRBJ1-1,NA,CSVLPFRGLNTEAFF,TGCAGCGTTTTGCCCTTCCGGGGACTCAACACTGAAGCTTTCTTT
NA,TRBV20-1,TRBJ2-7,TRBD2,CSARDLRGGPYEQYF,TGCAGTGCTAGAGATTTGCGCGGGGGTCCCTACGAGCAGTACTTC
NA,TRBV29-1,TRBJ2-5,TRBD2,CSVDPSGGGMATQYF,TGCAGCGTTGACCCTAGCGGGGGGGGAATGGCGACCCAGTACTTC
NA,TRBV5-1,TRBJ2-7,TRBD2,CASSLEGLAGVNEQYF,TGCGCCAGCAGCTTGGAGGGACTAGCGGGAGTCAACGAGCAGTACTTC
NA,TRBV13,TRBJ2-2,TRBD2,CASSHLGGSNTGELFF,TGTGCCAGCAGCCACCTCGGGGGGTCGAACACCGGGGAGCTGTTTTTT
NA,TRBV4-1,TRBJ2-5,NA,CASSQEGTETQYF,TGCGCCAGCAGCCAGGAAGGTACAGAGACCCAGTACTTC
NA,TRBV12-3/TRBV12-4,TRBJ2-4,NA,CASSLREPPAKNIQYF,TGTGCCAGCAGTTTAAGGGAGCCACCCGCCAAAAACATTCAGTACTTC
NA,TRBV2,TRBJ1-2,NA,CASRQIPSDGYTF,TGTGCCAGCCGACAGATCCCTTCGGATGGCTACACCTTC
NA,TRBV5-6,TRBJ2-6,NA,CASNTAGANVLTF,TGTGCCAGCAATACGGCGGGGGCCAACGTCCTGACTTTC
NA,TRBV5-6,TRBJ1-2,NA,CASSLVDKRYTF,TGTGCCAGCAGCTTGGTGGACAAACGCTACACCTTC
NA,TRBV7-2,TRBJ2-3,TRBD2,CASNQGYGRADTQYF,TGTGCCAGCAACCAGGGTTATGGGAGGGCAGATACGCAGTATTTT
NA,TRBV18,TRBJ2-7,NA,CASSPPLTYEQYF,TGTGCCAGCTCACCACCGTTAACCTACGAGCAGTACTTC
NA,TRBV20-1,TRBJ1-2,TRBD1,CSARDRGQGIYGYTF,TGCAGTGCTAGAGATCGGGGACAGGGGATTTATGGCTACACCTTC
NA,TRBV30,TRBJ1-4,NA,CAWTSTRTPYLEKLFF,TGTGCCTGGACCAGTACCCGGACACCATATTTGGAAAAACTGTTTTTT
NA,TRBV20-1,TRBJ1-1,NA,CSARDFLRDTEAFF,TGCAGTGCGCGGGACTTTCTGAGGGACACTGAAGCTTTCTTT
once,TRBV20-1,TRBJ1-2,NA,CSARGADGYTF,TGCAGTGCTAGGGGGGCTGATGGCTACACCTTC
once,TRBV29-1,TRBJ2-2,NA,CSVRGRSSNTGELFF,TGCAGCGTAAGGGGACGCAGCTCGAACACCGGGGAGCTGTTTTTT
NA,TRBV20-1,TRBJ2-7,NA,CSAPRDSAISYEQYF,TGCAGTGCTCCTCGGGACTCTGCAATCTCCTACGAGCAGTACTTC
NA,TRBV20-1,TRBJ1-3,NA,CSASTESSGNTIYF,TGCAGTGCCTCGACAGAGAGCTCTGGAAACACCATATATTTT
NA,TRBV7-2,TRBJ2-7,NA,CASSDLDRELEQYF,TGTGCCAGCAGCGACCTTGACCGGGAATTGGAGCAGTACTTC
NA,TRBV9,TRBJ2-2,TRBD1,CASSVHRGSTGELFF,TGTGCCAGCAGCGTCCACAGGGGTAGCACCGGGGAGCTGTTTTTT
NA,TRBV27,TRBJ1-6,NA,CASSQDRYSPLHF,TGTGCCAGCAGTCAGGACAGATATTCACCCCTCCACTTT
few,TRBV6-1,TRBJ2-7,NA,CASSTDIFGPYEQYF,TGTGCCAGCAGCACCGACATTTTCGGGCCCTACGAGCAGTACTTC
NA,TRBV12-3/TRBV12-4,TRBJ2-2,NA,CASSADRPGELFF,TGTGCCAGCAGTGCGGACAGACCCGGGGAGCTGTTTTTT